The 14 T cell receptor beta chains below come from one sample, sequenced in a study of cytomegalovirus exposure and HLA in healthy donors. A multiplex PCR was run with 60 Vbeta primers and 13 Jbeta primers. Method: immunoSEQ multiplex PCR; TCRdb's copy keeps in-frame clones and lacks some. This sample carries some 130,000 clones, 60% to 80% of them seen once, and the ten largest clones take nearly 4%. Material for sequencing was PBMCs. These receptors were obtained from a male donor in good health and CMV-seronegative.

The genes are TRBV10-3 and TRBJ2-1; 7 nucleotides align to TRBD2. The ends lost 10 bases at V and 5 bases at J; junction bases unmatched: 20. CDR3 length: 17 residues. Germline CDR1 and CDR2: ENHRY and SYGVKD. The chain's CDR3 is CATHGEGAVAGHNEQFF. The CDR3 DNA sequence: TGTGCCACTCATGGGGAGGGCGCAGTAGCGGGCCACAATGAGCAGTTCTTC.

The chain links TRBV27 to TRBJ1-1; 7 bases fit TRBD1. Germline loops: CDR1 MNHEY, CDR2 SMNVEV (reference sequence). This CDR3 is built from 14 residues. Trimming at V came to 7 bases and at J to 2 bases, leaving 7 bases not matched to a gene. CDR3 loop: CASNRQGPNTEAFF. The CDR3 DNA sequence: TGTGCCAGCAATCGACAGGGACCTAACACTGAAGCTTTCTTT.

CDR3 sequence (DNA): TGCAGCGTTGTAGGACAGGGTACCTACGAGCAGTACTTC. Residues: CSVVGQGTYEQYF. The chain is built from TRBV29-1 and TRBJ2-7; 8 bases are shared with TRBD1. The germline CDR1 and CDR2 sequences are SQVTM and ANQGSEA. CDR3 size: 13 residues. V trimming: 4 bases; J trimming: 2 bases; junction bases outside the gene matches: 4.

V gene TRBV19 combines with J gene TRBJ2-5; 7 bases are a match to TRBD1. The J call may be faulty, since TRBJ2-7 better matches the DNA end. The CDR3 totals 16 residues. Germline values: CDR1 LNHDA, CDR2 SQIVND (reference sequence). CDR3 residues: CASSIGSSGQRYEQYF. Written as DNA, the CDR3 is TGTGCCAGTAGTATTGGATCTTCGGGACAGAGGTACGAGCAGTACTTC.

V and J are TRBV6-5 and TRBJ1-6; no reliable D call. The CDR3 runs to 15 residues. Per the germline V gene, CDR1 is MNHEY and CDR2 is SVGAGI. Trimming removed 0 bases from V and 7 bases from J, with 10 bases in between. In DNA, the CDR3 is TGTGCCAGCAGTTACTCGTCAGACTACAATTCACCCCTCCACTTT. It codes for CASSYSSDYNSPLHF.

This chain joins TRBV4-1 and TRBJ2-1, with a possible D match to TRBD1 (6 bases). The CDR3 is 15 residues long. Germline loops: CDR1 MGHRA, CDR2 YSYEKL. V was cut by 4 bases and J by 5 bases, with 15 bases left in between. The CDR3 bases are TGCGCCAGCAGCCGAGACTGGACAGATGACAATGAGCAGTTCTTC. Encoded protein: CASSRDWTDDNEQFF.

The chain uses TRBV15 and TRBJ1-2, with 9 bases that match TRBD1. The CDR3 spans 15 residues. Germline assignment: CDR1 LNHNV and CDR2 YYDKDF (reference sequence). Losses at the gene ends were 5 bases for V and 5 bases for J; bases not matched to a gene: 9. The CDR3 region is CATSPSGQGAYGYTF. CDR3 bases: TGTGCCACCAGCCCATCGGGACAGGGCGCATATGGCTACACCTTC.

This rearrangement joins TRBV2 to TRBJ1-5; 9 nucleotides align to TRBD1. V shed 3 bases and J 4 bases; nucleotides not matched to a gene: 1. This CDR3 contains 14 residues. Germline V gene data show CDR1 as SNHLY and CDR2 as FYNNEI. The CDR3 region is CASSDGQGNQPQHF. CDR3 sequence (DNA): TGTGCCAGCAGTGATGGACAGGGGAATCAGCCCCAGCATTTT.

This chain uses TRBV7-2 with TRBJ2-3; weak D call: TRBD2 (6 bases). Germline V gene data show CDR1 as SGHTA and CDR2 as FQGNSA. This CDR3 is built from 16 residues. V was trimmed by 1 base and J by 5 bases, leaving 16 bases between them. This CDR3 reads CASSLVLAPSGDTQYF. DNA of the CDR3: TGTGCCAGCAGCTTAGTGCTAGCGCCCTCCGGAGATACGCAGTATTTT.

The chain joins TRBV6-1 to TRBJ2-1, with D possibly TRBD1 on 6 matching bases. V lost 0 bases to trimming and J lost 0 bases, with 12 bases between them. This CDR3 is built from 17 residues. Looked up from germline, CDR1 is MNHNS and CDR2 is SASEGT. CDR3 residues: CASSEAPTGSSYNEQFF. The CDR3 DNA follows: TGTGCCAGCAGTGAAGCGCCTACAGGGAGCTCCTACAATGAGCAGTTCTTC.

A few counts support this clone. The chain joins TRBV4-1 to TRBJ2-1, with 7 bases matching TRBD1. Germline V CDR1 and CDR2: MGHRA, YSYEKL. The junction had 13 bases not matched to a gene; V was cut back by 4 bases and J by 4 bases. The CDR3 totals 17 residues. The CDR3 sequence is CASSPNTGQPGYNEQFF. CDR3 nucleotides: TGCGCCAGCAGCCCCAACACGGGACAGCCCGGATACAATGAGCAGTTCTTC.

This CDR3 is CASSLGQGSIETQYF. The CDR3 DNA sequence: TGTGCCAGCAGTTTAGGCCAGGGATCAATAGAGACCCAGTACTTC. This chain connects TRBV28 to TRBJ2-5; D might be TRBD1 (5 bases). The CDR3 has 15 amino acids. Per the germline V gene, CDR1 is MDHEN and CDR2 is SYDVKM. Trimming pared 2 bases from V and 4 bases from J, leaving 14 bases between.

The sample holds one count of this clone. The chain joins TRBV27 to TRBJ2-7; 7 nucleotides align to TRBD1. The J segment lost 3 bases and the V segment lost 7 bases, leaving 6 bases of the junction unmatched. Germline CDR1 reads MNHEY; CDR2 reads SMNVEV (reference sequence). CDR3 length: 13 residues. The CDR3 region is CASTTTGSYEQYF. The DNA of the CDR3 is TGTGCCAGCACCACGACAGGGAGCTACGAGCAGTACTTC.

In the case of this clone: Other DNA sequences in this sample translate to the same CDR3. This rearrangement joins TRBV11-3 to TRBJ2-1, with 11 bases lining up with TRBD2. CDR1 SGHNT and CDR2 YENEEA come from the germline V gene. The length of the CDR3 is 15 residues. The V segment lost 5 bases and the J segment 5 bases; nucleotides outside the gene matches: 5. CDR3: CASSLGTSGNNEQFF. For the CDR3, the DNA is TGTGCCAGCAGCCTAGGGACTAGCGGAAACAATGAGCAGTTCTTC.